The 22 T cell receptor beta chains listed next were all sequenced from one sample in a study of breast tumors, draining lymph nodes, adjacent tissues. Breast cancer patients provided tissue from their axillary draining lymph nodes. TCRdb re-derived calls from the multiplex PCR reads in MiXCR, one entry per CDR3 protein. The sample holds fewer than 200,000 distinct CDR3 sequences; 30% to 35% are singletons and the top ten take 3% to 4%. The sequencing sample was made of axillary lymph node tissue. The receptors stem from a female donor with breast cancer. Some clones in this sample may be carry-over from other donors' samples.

The CDR3 spells CVGTPGQAYNEQFF. Here the CDR3 DNA reads TGTGTCGGCACCCCGGGACAGGCTTACAATGAGCAGTTCTTC. The chain combines TRBV12-5 with TRBJ2-1, with TRBD1 identical over 8 bases. CDR3 length equals 14 residues. In germline, CDR1 is LGHNT, CDR2 FRNRAP.

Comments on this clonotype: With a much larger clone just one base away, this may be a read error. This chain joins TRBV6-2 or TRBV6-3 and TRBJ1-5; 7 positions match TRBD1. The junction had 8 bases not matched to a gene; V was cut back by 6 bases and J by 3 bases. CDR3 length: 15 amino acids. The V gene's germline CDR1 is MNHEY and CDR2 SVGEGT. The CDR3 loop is CASRRDSPPNQPQHF. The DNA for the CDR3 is TGTGCCAGCAGGCGGGACAGCCCCCCCAATCAGCCCCAGCATTTT.

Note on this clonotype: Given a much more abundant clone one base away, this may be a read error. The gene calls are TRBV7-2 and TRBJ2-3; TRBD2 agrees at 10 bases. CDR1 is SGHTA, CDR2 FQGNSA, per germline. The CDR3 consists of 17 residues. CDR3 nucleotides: TGTGCCAGCAGCATCACGCTAGCGGGAGAATTGCCAGATCCGCAGTATTTT. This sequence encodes CASSITLAGELPDPQYF.

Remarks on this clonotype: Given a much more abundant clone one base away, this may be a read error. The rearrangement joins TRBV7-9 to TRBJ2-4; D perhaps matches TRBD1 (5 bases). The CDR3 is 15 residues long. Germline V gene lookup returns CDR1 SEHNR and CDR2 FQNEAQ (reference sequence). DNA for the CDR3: TGTGCCAGCAGCCTAGACAGTGGAGCCAAAAACATTCAGCACTTC. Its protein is CASSLDSGAKNIQHF.

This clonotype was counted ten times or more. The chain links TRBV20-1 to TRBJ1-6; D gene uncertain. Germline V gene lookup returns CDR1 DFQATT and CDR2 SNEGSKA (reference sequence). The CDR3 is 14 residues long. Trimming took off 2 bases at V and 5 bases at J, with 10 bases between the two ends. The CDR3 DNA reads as TGCAGTGCTAGATCGGGATACAATAATTCACCCCTCCACTTT. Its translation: CSARSGYNNSPLHF.

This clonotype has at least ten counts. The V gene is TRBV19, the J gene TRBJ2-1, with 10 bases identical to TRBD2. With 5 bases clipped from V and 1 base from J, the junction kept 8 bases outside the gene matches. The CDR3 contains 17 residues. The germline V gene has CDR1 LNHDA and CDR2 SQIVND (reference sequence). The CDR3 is CASSPELLAGSYNEQFF. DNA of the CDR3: TGTGCCAGTAGTCCAGAGTTACTAGCGGGATCCTACAATGAGCAGTTCTTC.

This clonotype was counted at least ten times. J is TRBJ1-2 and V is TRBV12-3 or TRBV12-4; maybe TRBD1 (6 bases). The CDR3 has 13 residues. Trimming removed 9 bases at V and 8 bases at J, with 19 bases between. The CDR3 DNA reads TGTGCCAGTTGGGCGAGACAGGAGGGAGGCTACACCTTC. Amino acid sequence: CASWARQEGGYTF.

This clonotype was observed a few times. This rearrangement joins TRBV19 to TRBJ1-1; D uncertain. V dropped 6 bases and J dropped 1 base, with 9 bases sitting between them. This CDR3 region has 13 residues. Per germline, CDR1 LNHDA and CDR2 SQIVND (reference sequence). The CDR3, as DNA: TGTGCCAGTAGCCTGACAAGGAACACTGAAGCTTTCTTT. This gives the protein CASSLTRNTEAFF.

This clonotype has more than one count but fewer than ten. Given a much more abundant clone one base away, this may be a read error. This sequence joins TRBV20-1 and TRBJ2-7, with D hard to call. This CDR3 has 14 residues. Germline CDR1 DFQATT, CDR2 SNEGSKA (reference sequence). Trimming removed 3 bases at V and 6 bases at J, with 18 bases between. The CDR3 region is CSARTLGAPAEQYF. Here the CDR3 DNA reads TGCAGTGCTAGGACCCTAGGCGCCCCGGCCGAGCAGTACTTC.

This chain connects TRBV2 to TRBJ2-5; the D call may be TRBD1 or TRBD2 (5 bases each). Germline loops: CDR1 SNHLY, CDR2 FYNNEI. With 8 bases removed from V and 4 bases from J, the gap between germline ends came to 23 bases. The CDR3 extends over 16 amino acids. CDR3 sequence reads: CASAILASMRGETQYF. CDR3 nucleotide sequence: TGTGCCAGCGCCATTTTAGCCTCAATGAGGGGAGAGACCCAGTACTTC.

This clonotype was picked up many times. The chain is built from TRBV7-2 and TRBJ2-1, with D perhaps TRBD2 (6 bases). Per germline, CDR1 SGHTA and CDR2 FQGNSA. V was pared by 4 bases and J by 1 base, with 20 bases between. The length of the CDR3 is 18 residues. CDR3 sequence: CASSSSAGSGGSYNEQFF. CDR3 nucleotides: TGTGCCAGCAGCTCATCCGCGGGCAGTGGGGGGTCCTACAATGAGCAGTTCTTC.

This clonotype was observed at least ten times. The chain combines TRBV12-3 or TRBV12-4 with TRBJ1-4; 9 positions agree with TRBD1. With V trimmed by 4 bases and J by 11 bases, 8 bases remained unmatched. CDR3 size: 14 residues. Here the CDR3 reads CASSSTGGTVKLFF. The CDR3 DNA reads TGTGCCAGCAGTTCGACAGGGGGGACGGTCAAACTGTTTTTT.

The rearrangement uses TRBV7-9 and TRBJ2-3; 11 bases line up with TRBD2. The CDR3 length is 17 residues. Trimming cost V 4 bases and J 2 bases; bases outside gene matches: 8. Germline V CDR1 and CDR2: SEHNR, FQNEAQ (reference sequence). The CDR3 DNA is TGTGCCAGCAGCTATCCGGGACTAGCGGACCCCACAGATACGCAGTATTTT. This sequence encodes CASSYPGLADPTDTQYF.

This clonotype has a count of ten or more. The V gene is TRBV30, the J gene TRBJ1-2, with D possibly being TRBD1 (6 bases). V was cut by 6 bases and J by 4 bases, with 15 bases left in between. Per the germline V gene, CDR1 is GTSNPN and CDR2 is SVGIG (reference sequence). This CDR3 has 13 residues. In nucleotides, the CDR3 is TGTGCCTGCCTCCTTCAGGGGATCTATGGCTACACCTTC. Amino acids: CACLLQGIYGYTF.

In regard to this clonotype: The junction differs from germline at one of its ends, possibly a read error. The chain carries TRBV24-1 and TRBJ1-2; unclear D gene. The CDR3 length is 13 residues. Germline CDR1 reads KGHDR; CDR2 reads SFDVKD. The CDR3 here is CATSDDGYHGYTF. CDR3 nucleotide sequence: TGTGCCACTAGTGATGACGGTTACCATGGCTACACCTTC.

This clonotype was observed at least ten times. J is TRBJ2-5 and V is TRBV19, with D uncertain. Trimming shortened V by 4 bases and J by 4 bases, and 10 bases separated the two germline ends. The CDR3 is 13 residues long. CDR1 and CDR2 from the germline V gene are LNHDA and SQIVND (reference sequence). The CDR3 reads CASSRSSRETQYF. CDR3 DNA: TGTGCCAGTAGTAGAAGTTCCCGAGAGACCCAGTACTTC. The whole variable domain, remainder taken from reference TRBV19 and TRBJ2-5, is DGGITQSPKYLFRKEGQNVTLSCEQNLNHDAMYWYRQDPGQGLRLIYYSQIVNDFQKGDIAEGYSVSREKKESFPLTVTSAQKNPTAFYLCASSRSSRETQYFGPGTRLLVL.

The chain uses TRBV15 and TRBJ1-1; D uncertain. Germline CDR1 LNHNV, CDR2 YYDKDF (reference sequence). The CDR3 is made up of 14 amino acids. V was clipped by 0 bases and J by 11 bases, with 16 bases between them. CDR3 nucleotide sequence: TGTGCCACCAGCAGAGATCCGGACTTAGAAGCGGCTTTCTTT. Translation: CATSRDPDLEAAFF.

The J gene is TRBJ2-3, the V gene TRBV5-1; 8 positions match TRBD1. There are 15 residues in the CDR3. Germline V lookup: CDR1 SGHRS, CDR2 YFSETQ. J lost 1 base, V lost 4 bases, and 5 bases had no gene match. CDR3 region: CASSGGTGGTDTQYF. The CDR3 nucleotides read TGCGCCAGCAGCGGTGGGACAGGCGGCACAGATACGCAGTATTTT. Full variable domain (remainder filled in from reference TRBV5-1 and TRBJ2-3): KAGVTQTPRYLIKTRGQQVTLSCSPISGHRSVSWYQQTPGQGLQFLFEYFSETQRNKGNFPGRFSGRQFSNSRSEMNVSTLELGDSALYLCASSGGTGGTDTQYFGPGTRLTVL.

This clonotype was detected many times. The CDR3, as DNA: TGTGCCAGCAGACTCTCAGCGGCCAGGGGGACCCAGTACTTC. Residues: CASRLSAARGTQYF. The chain is built from TRBV28 and TRBJ2-5, with D tentatively TRBD1 (6 bases). V was pared by 6 bases and J by 7 bases, with 18 bases between. CDR1 is MDHEN and CDR2 is SYDVKM in the germline V gene. The CDR3 runs to 14 residues.

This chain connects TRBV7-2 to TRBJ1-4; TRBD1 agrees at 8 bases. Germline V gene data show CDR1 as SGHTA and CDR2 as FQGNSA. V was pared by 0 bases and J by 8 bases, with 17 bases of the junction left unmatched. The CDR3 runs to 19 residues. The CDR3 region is CASSLAPTGDEQYLEKLFF. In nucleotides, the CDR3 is TGTGCCAGCAGCTTAGCCCCGACAGGGGACGAGCAGTACCTCGAAAAACTGTTTTTT.

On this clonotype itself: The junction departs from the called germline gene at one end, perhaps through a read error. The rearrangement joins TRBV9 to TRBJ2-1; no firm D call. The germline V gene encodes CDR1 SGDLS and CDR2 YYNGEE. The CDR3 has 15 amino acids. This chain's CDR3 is CASSSTDGYYNEPFF. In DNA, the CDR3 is TGTGCCAGCAGCTCCACGGACGGCTACTACAATGAGCCGTTCTTC.

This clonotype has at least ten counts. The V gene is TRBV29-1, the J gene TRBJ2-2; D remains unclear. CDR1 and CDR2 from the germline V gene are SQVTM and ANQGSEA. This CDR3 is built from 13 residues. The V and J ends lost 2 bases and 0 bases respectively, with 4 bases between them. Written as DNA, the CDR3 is TGCAGCGTTGAAAGGGCGAACACCGGGGAGCTGTTTTTT. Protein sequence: CSVERANTGELFF.